This TCR beta chain came from a study of blood T cell repertoires in COVID-19. Overall study context: Samples of COVID-19 (acute and convalescent) were obtained from the United States, Italy and Spain. The cDNA or gDNA used as material had been derived from T cells, B-cell-depleted T cells, or PBMCs.

This table comes from immunoSEQ multiplex PCR, and its TCRdb copy is limited to in-frame clones, with some not included. The table lists approximately 58,000 clones, 80% to 95% of them singletons, with about 9.1% in the top ten. Germline assignment: CDR1 MNHEY and CDR2 SMNVEV (reference sequence). CDR3 length equals 15 residues. After removal of 6 bases from V and 3 bases from J, the junction contained 8 bases not matched to a gene. This clone was picked up a small number of times. Material: peripheral blood. This chain connects TRBV27 to TRBJ2-7; TRBD2 aligns across 10 bases. This clonotype was obtained from an elderly woman with active COVID-19. DNA for the CDR3: TGTGCCAGCAGACTAGCGGGAAAGAGAGGCTACGAGCAGTACTTC. It codes for CASRLAGKRGYEQYF.